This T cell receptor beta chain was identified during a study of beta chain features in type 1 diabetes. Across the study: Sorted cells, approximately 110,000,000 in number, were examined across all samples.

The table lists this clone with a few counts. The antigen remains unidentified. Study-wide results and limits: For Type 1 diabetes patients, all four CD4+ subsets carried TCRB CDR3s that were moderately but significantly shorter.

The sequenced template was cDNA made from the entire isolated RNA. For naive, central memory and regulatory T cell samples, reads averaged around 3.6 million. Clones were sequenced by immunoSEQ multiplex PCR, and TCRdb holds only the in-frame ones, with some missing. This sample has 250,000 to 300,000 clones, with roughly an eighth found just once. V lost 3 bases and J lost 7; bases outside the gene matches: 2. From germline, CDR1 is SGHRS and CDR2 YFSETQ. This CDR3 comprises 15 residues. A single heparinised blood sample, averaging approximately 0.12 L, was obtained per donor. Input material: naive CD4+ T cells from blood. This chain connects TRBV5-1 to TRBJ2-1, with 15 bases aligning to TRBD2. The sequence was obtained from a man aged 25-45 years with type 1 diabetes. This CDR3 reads CASSSGLAGGNEQFF. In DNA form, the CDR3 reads TGCGCCAGCAGCTCCGGACTAGCGGGAGGGAATGAGCAGTTCTTC.